The rows below give T cell receptor beta chains drawn from one sample of a study of CD8 T cells in ankylosing spondylitis. TCRdb redid the calling of the 5' RACE reads with MiXCR, one entry per CDR3 protein. Of 250,000 to 400,000 distinct CDR3 sequences listed, around 10% are singletons. Specimen: blood, either unsorted or a sorted T cell fraction (not recorded which). These receptors were collected from a female donor with ankylosing spondylitis or in good health (not recorded which). Each CDR3 is given with its conserved first and last residue. The D gene is left open where the match is weak. Clone size, where shown, is once, few, many, or a class for clones that have expanded.

abundance	d_gene	v_gene	j_gene	CDR3nt	CDR3aa
-	-	TRBV27	TRBJ1-6	TGTGCCCGCAGTTTAGATTGGACTAGCTCCTATAATTCACCCCTCCACTTT	CARSLDWTSSYNSPLHF
-	-	TRBV20-1	TRBJ2-5	TGCAGTGCTAGAGATGGAAGCGGGCCACAAGAGACCCAGTACTTC	CSARDGSGPQETQYF
many	TRBD2	TRBV20-1	TRBJ2-1	TGCAGTGCTACCGGGACTAGCGGAGAGAGGGAGCAGTTCTTC	CSATGTSGEREQFF
many	TRBD1	TRBV12-3/TRBV12-4	TRBJ1-5	TGTGCCAGCAGTGCCGGGACAGATCAGCCCCAGCATTTT	CASSAGTDQPQHF
-	-	TRBV6-5	TRBJ2-2	TGTGCCAGCAGTTACAGGGGTTTCCCGAACACCGGGGAGCTGTTTTTT	CASSYRGFPNTGELFF
-	-	TRBV5-5	TRBJ1-5	TGTGCCAGCAGCTTTGTCTCAGGGAATCAGCCCCAGCATTTT	CASSFVSGNQPQHF
-	TRBD2	TRBV7-9	TRBJ2-1	TGTGCCAGCAGCTTAGAAGGGACTAAGGGTTTCTTC	CASSLEGTKGFF
many	-	TRBV5-1	TRBJ1-5	TGCGCCAGCAGCTTGGGAGGGGAGAGTCAGCCCCAGCATTTT	CASSLGGESQPQHF
many	TRBD1	TRBV20-1	TRBJ1-6	TGCAGTGCTAGACAGGGGGCGTTGGGTTCACCCCTCCACTTT	CSARQGALGSPLHF
-	-	TRBV12-3/TRBV12-4	TRBJ2-2	TGTGCCAGCAAAAGGTTAAGAAACACCGGGGAGCTGTTTTTT	CASKRLRNTGELFF
few	TRBD1	TRBV5-1	TRBJ2-7	TGCGCCAGCAGCTTTCCAGAGGGGGCCTCCTACGAGCAGTACTTC	CASSFPEGASYEQYF
many	TRBD1	TRBV5-5	TRBJ1-6	TGTGCCAGCAGACCAAGGACAGGAGGGAATTCACCCCTCCACTTT	CASRPRTGGNSPLHF
many	-	TRBV20-1	TRBJ1-5	TGCAGTGCTAGAGATGTCAGCAGGGGCTCTCAGCCCCAGCATTTT	CSARDVSRGSQPQHF
-	TRBD1	TRBV20-1	TRBJ1-6	TGCAGTGCCCACTCCCGGGACAGGGGTGGATCCTATAATTCACCCCTCCACTTT	CSAHSRDRGGSYNSPLHF
-	-	TRBV7-9	TRBJ2-3	TGTGCCAGCAGCCCCCGGGGCGGGAACTCAGATACGCAGTATTTT	CASSPRGGNSDTQYF
many	-	TRBV20-1	TRBJ2-2	TGCAGTGCTAGAGATGGTCGAGGACAGCACTACGGGGAGCTGTTTTTT	CSARDGRGQHYGELFF
few	-	TRBV5-1	TRBJ1-6	TGCGCCAGCAGCATAGACCCAGGCGGCCCTTCACCCCTCCACTTT	CASSIDPGGPSPLHF
many	-	TRBV5-1	TRBJ1-1	TGCGCCAGCAGCTCCAGGGTTATCGGTACTGAAGCTTTCTTT	CASSSRVIGTEAFF
few	TRBD2	TRBV2	TRBJ2-5	TGTGCCAGCAGACTAGCGTCAGCCCAGTACTTC	CASRLASAQYF
many	-	TRBV5-1	TRBJ1-1	TGCGCCAGCAGCTTGGATGGGCAGGCCATGAACACTGAAGCTTTCTTT	CASSLDGQAMNTEAFF
many	TRBD1	TRBV6-5	TRBJ2-7	TGTGCCAGCAGTTACCCCAGGGGGGAGCAGTACTTC	CASSYPRGEQYF
many	-	TRBV11-2	TRBJ2-1	TGTGCCAGCAGCTCCCCCCGTCGCCTAGCGCATGAGCAGTTCTTC	CASSSPRRLAHEQFF
few	-	TRBV7-9	TRBJ1-2	TGTGCCAGCAGAGGTCGGGACTCGGGATATGGCTACACCTTC	CASRGRDSGYGYTF